In its sample, the clone carrying this T cell receptor (beta chain) was seen once. The data belong to a study of shared clonotypes between healthy human individuals. Clones were sequenced by immunoSEQ multiplex PCR, and TCRdb holds only the in-frame ones, with some missing. The table lists a few hundred thousand clones, 97% of them singletons. The CDR3 is made up of 13 amino acids. The V gene's germline CDR1 is SEHNR and CDR2 FQNEAQ (reference sequence). V lost 5 bases to trimming and J lost 4 bases, with 11 bases between them. The clonotype originates from a woman aged 25 to 39 in good health. The J gene is TRBJ1-1, the V gene TRBV7-9; D unclear. Sequencing was carried out using naive CD4+ T cells sorted from blood. Noted subset: CD45RA+ positively selected. DNA of the CDR3: TGTGCCAGCAGCGTAGAGGAGGGCACTGAAGCTTTCTTT. Translation gives CASSVEEGTEAFF.